The entry that follows covers one T cell receptor (beta chain) sequence. The antigen this receptor binds is unknown. These data originate in a study of monozygotic twins with inflammatory bowel disease (dated by TCRdb to the late 2010s). Background for the entire study: The full study comprised 28 monozygotic twin pairs: nine German pairs (four IBD-concordant, five IBD-discordant) and 19 IBD-discordant Danish pairs. The search for disease-associated traits relied mainly on comparing IBD patients with their genetically identical healthy co-twins within discordant pairs. Each individual had, on average, about 151 000 unique TCRalpha sequences and 181 000 unique TCRbeta sequences available for analysis. General conclusions and limits of the study: No difference in repertoire similarity was observed between concordant and discordant twins, possibly owing to limited statistical power. Fewer clonotypes were shared with other individuals by IBD patients than by healthy twins, most markedly in patients showing signs of disease activity. The results gave no support for a single strong signal or clonotype linked to IBD. A decrease in TCRbeta repertoire diversity, as measured by inverse Simpson index, was observed in IBD patients compared with their healthy co-twins. Because patients were on differing immunosuppressive treatments, the repertoires may have picked up extra background noise and inter-individual variability. Distinction between different T cell subtypes could not be achieved in the analysis.

The CDR3 contains 13 residues, cysteine and phenylalanine counted. DNA was not recorded. CDR1 and CDR2, per the germline V gene (reference sequence), are GTSNPN and SVGIG. Receptors were amplified or captured by 5' RACE. The input for every TCR library was 3500 ng of total RNA. cDNA was synthesized with SMARTScribe reverse transcriptase in eight separate reactions per sample. Unique molecular identifiers containing a 6-nucleotide sample barcode were introduced through template switching during cDNA synthesis. Two nested PCRs of about 16 and 10 cycles amplified the TCRalpha and TCRbeta cDNA, and bead purification followed each PCR. Before amplification, the cDNA was both treated with uracil DNA-glycosylase and purified with the QIAquick PCR purification kit. The second PCR added Illumina TruSeq-compatible adapters along with sample-specific barcodes. Library quality and concentration were assessed using TapeStation and Qubit, and 4.5 to 5.5 ng of each library was pooled. Sequencing of the pooled libraries was done on an Illumina HiSeq2500 single-index Rapid Run using custom sequencing primers and 2 x 100 bp reads. The authors' pipeline ran thus. PCR and sequencing errors were corrected by UMI-based consensus assembly using MiGEC version 1.2.6. MiXCR version 2.1.1 handled V(D)J alignment, clonotype assembly and CDR3 extraction. Normalisation of gene usage, clonotype sharing and MAIT/NKT TCR abundance was achieved by analysing the top 1000, 10 000 and 20 000 clonotypes per sample. After downsampling to 27 000 UMIs, diversity was calculated as the inverse Simpson index using the vegan R package. Paired Mann-Whitney U tests were applied to discordant twin pairs, and Benjamini-Hochberg correction was used for multiple testing. Reprocessed by TCRdb, the reads give a single entry per CDR3 protein sequence, without DNA. The V and J calls come from TCRdb's annotation, not from the publication. The sample table holds hundreds of thousands of distinct CDR3 sequences. Clones ranked in the top ten supply roughly 2.3% of the sample.

An approximately 2.5 ml peripheral blood sample was drawn into PAXgene tubes per donor and stored at -80°C. Without any T cell sorting, total RNA was extracted from whole blood using the PAXgene blood miRNA kit on an automated QIAcube. Peripheral blood from monozygotic twin pairs who were concordant or discordant for inflammatory bowel disease underwent deep TCRalpha and TCRbeta repertoire profiling using unique molecular barcoding. Smoking habits were recorded for all twin pairs, and each individual was classified as a current, former or never smoker. The sequence links TRBV30 to TRBJ2-1; TCRdb indicates TRBD2, and absent DNA this call remains unverified. The TCR was taken from a human donor with ulcerative colitis or Crohn's disease, or a healthy co-twin of an affected twin (not recorded which). Input material: blood. The CDR3 sequence is CAWKLAIHNEQFF.